Reported below is one TCR beta chain. Its antigen specificity is not known. Per-base quality was not reported, and no clone a single base away is much larger than it. CDR1 and CDR2, per the germline V gene, are SGHNT and YENEEA. V is reduced by 3 bases and J by 5 bases, leaving a spacing of 7 bases between them. The CDR3 measures 12 amino acids from cysteine to phenylalanine. Left in the record is the CDR3 DNA by itself, 36 bases read in frame from the first base. The library relied on PCR. Sequencing used an Illumina HiSeq 2500. TCR libraries were prepared with molecular barcoding, using unique molecular identifiers to normalize TCRbeta repertoire quantification. TCRdb reworked the public reads: Q25 trimming with fastp, MiXCR clone assembly, productive beta chains retained. Each CDR3 protein gets just one entry, which takes the most common genes and DNA from the rows behind it. The sample records roughly 500,000 distinct CDR3 sequences, around a third of which are singletons. The top ten constitute 2% to 2.5% of the sample.

The data originate from a study of T-cell reconstitution after alpha-beta-depleted transplantation in children (dated by TCRdb to 2016 to 2018). With respect to the entire study: Using TCR repertoire profiling, the study quantitatively followed how T-cell immune reconstitution unfolded in children after TCRalphabeta/CD19-depleted allogeneic hematopoietic cell transplantation.

Material: PBMCs from the stem cell graft donor, obtained from the stem cell graft. The chain couples TRBV11-3 to TRBJ2-5, with an unclear D gene assignment. The receptor comes from a human donor who donated a stem cell graft to a child with aplastic anemia. The sequenced DNA is TGTGCCAGCAGCTTCGTATTGGAGACCCAGTACTTC. The encoded protein is CASSFVLETQYF.